Below, 25 T cell receptor beta chains from the same sample are listed, as sequenced in a study of shared clonotypes between healthy human individuals. The assay was immunoSEQ multiplex PCR, and TCRdb's table has in-frame clones only and misses some. The table shows under 600,000 clones, with approximately 79% occurring only once. What was sequenced was PBMCs. These receptors were obtained from a middle-aged woman in good health. Some clones in this sample may be carry-over from other donors' samples.

This sequence joins TRBV18 and TRBJ2-7; 8 bases are shared with TRBD2. V lost 3 bases, J lost 0 bases, and 7 bases stayed unmatched. The V gene's germline CDR1 is KGHSH and CDR2 LQKENI. The CDR3 contains 16 residues. The CDR3, as DNA: TGTGCCAGCTCACCCGTGGGCGGGAGGCCCTCCTACGAGCAGTACTTC. It yields the protein CASSPVGGRPSYEQYF. Supplemented by reference TRBV18 and TRBJ2-7, the full variable domain reads NAGVMQNPRHLVRRRGQEARLRCSPMKGHSHVYWYRQLPEEGLKFMVYLQKENIIDESGMPKERFSAEFPKEGPSILRIQQVVRGDSAAYFCASSPVGGRPSYEQYFGPGTRLTVT.

The chain joins TRBV27 to TRBJ1-5, with TRBD1 identical over 10 bases. The CDR3 has 15 amino acids. In germline, CDR1 is MNHEY, CDR2 SMNVEV (reference sequence). V dropped 6 bases and J dropped 5; count of bases not matched to a gene: 7. Written as DNA, the CDR3 is TGTGCCAGCAGATCCTTGACAGGGGGCGATCAGCCCCAGCATTTT. This gives the protein CASRSLTGGDQPQHF.

The rearrangement joins TRBV2 to TRBJ1-5, with a tentative D call TRBD1 (6 bases). CDR1 and CDR2 from the germline V gene are SNHLY and FYNNEI. V gave up 2 bases and J gave up 10 bases, with 18 bases separating them. The CDR3 covers 15 residues. The CDR3 here is CASSEYRAGIGPQHF. The CDR3, as DNA: TGTGCCAGCAGTGAATACAGGGCAGGCATCGGTCCCCAGCATTTT.

In regard to this clone: An end of the junction differs from the germline gene, which may be a read error. This chain connects TRBV7-7 to TRBJ2-7; D is ambiguous. The germline V gene has CDR1 SSHAT and CDR2 FNYEAQ (reference sequence). CDR3 size: 15 residues. DNA for the CDR3: TGTGCTAGCAGCTTAAGAGATCAGGCAACCTACGAGCAGTACTTC. Translated: CASSLRDQATYEQYF. Complete variable domain (other parts from reference TRBV7-7 and TRBJ2-7): GAGVSQSPRYKVTKRGQDVTLRCDPISSHATLYWYQQALGQGPEFLTYFNYEAQPDKSGLPSDRFSAERPEGSISTLTIQRTEQRDSAMYRCASSLRDQATYEQYFGPGTRLTVT.

The chain links TRBV21-1 to TRBJ2-7; the table's D gene call, TRBD1, was not cross checked with the DNA. TRBV21-1 is tagged as a pseudogene. The CDR3 runs to 12 residues. The CDR3, as DNA: TGTGCCAGGGGGGGGACAGGGAACGAGCAGTACTTC. Protein sequence: CARGGTGNEQYF.

The chain links TRBV27 to TRBJ2-5; either TRBD1 or TRBD2 may supply D (5 bases each). The DNA matches TRBJ2-7 better at its end, which makes the J call doubtful. The germline V gene has CDR1 MNHEY and CDR2 SMNVEV (reference sequence). The CDR3 loop spans 16 amino acids. The CDR3 DNA sequence: TGTGCCAGCAGTTTAAGGGTAGGGACGGGAACCTACGAGCAGTACTTC. This gives the protein CASSLRVGTGTYEQYF.

Of note for this clone: This specimen includes other DNA sequences encoding the same CDR3. The chain has TRBV28 and TRBJ2-5; maybe TRBD2 (5 bases). V was pared by 3 bases and J by 3 bases, with 5 bases between. The germline V gene has CDR1 MDHEN and CDR2 SYDVKM. CDR3 length equals 12 residues. The CDR3 is CASSLGEETQYF. CDR3 in DNA: TGTGCCAGCAGTTTGGGAGAAGAGACCCAGTACTTC.

The rearrangement links TRBV4-2 to TRBJ1-2; perhaps TRBD1 as D (5 bases). The CDR3 runs to 14 residues. Germline assignment: CDR1 LGHNA and CDR2 YNFKEQ. The V end was cut by 0 bases, the J end by 9 bases, with 14 bases between. The CDR3 DNA reads TGTGCCAGCAGCCAAGATTCAGGGCCTACGAGCTACACCTTC. Translated: CASSQDSGPTSYTF.

DNA for the CDR3: TGTGCCAGCTCACTAGCGGGAGATGAGACCCAGTACTTC. Residues: CASSLAGDETQYF. V usage is TRBV18 and J usage is TRBJ2-5, with TRBD2 identical over 9 bases. V lost 4 bases and J lost 5; bases outside the gene matches: 2. CDR3 length equals 13 residues. Germline lookup yields CDR1 KGHSH and CDR2 LQKENI.

The chain carries TRBV7-2 and TRBJ2-1; unclear D gene. Germline-derived CDR1 and CDR2 are SGHTA and FQGNSA. V lost 4 bases and J lost 8, with 18 bases in between. This CDR3 is built from 15 residues. The CDR3 DNA reads as TGTGCCAGCAGCTCACTAACCAAATTAATCCATGAGCAGTTCTTC. It translates to CASSSLTKLIHEQFF.

This chain joins TRBV2 and TRBJ2-3; D is undetermined. V dropped 6 bases and J dropped 2 bases, with 9 bases sitting between them. The CDR3 length is 13 residues. Looked up from germline, CDR1 is SNHLY and CDR2 is FYNNEI. The CDR3 region is CASRVTYTDTQYF. As DNA, the CDR3 is TGTGCCAGCAGGGTGACTTACACAGATACGCAGTATTTT.

This chain joins TRBV11-1 and TRBJ2-1, with D maybe TRBD1 (5 bases). The germline CDR1 and CDR2 sequences are SGHAT and FQDESV (reference sequence). The CDR3 runs to 15 residues. The V and J ends lost 5 bases and 7 bases respectively, with 18 bases between them. CDR3 sequence (DNA): TGTGCCAGCAGCCCGGAAAACGGCAGGGTGAATGAGCAGTTCTTC. It encodes CASSPENGRVNEQFF.

V and J are TRBV5-1 and TRBJ1-1; no clear D. V was pared by 6 bases and J by 2 bases, with 14 bases between. This CDR3 has 14 amino acids. Germline V CDR1 and CDR2: SGHRS, YFSETQ. CDR3 region: CASTKDGRNTEAFF. CDR3 DNA sequence: TGCGCCAGCACCAAGGACGGCAGAAACACTGAAGCTTTCTTT.

The V gene is TRBV10-3, the J gene TRBJ2-7; the match to TRBD1 covers 8 bases. Germline lookup yields CDR1 ENHRY and CDR2 SYGVKD. CDR3 length: 14 residues. The V and J ends lost 7 bases and 5 bases, in that order; junction bases with no gene match: 10. The CDR3: CAITPDRATHEQYF. As DNA, the CDR3 is TGTGCCATCACCCCGGACAGGGCAACCCACGAGCAGTACTTC.

The V gene is TRBV9, the J gene TRBJ1-6, with a weak D call TRBD1 (5 bases). Germline V lookup: CDR1 SGDLS, CDR2 YYNGEE. The germline V and J ends were trimmed by 4 bases and 7 bases, with 18 bases remaining between them. This CDR3 has 16 residues. CDR3 sequence (DNA): TGTGCCAGCAGCCCTCACACCGGGACGGAGAATTCACCCCTCCACTTT. This sequence encodes CASSPHTGTENSPLHF.

The chain is built from TRBV28 and TRBJ1-5; the D gene is possibly TRBD1 (5 bases). The germline V gene encodes CDR1 MDHEN and CDR2 SYDVKM. CDR3 length: 13 residues. Trimming shortened V by 2 bases and J by 9 bases, and 11 bases separated the two germline ends. This chain's CDR3 is CASSLRGTGPQHF. DNA of the CDR3: TGTGCCAGCAGTTTACGGGGCACGGGGCCCCAGCATTTT.

V is TRBV5-1 and J is TRBJ2-7, with no clear D. CDR1 and CDR2 from the germline V gene are SGHRS and YFSETQ. V dropped 2 bases and J dropped 2 bases, with 14 bases sitting between them. The CDR3 has 15 residues. DNA for the CDR3: TGCGCCAGCAGCTTCACCCAAGGTGCCACCTACGAGCAGTACTTC. This translates into CASSFTQGATYEQYF.

This chain uses TRBV11-2 with TRBJ2-5; TRBD2 matches at 10 bases. Looked up from germline, CDR1 is SGHAT and CDR2 is FQNNGV. CDR3 length: 14 amino acids. With V trimmed by 5 bases and J by 2 bases, 2 bases remained unmatched. The CDR3 reads CASSQGLAQETQYF. As DNA, the CDR3 is TGTGCCAGCAGCCAGGGACTAGCGCAAGAGACCCAGTACTTC.

This clone appeared a few times. In DNA, the CDR3 is TGTGCCAGCAGTGAAGCGGGGGACCTATACGAGCAGTACTTC. Its translation is CASSEAGDLYEQYF. The rearrangement uses TRBV6-1 and TRBJ2-7, with D perhaps being TRBD1 or TRBD2 (5 bases each). The CDR3 is 14 amino acids. From germline, CDR1 is MNHNS and CDR2 SASEGT. Trimming removed 0 bases from V and 4 bases from J, with 10 bases in between.

The chain is built from TRBV19 and TRBJ1-5; D unclear. This CDR3 spans 13 amino acids. The germline V and J ends were trimmed by 7 bases and 3 bases, with 10 bases remaining between them. Germline V gene sequence: CDR1 LNHDA, CDR2 SQIVND (reference sequence). This CDR3 reads CASMVSYNQPQHF. CDR3 coding DNA: TGTGCCAGTATGGTCAGTTACAATCAGCCCCAGCATTTT.

This sequence joins TRBV4-2 and TRBJ1-5, with 9 positions matching TRBD1. Germline V CDR1 and CDR2: LGHNA, YNFKEQ. Germline trimming cut 0 bases from V and 3 bases from J; bases unmatched to any gene: 12. The CDR3 is 19 amino acids. The CDR3 sequence: CASSQDSGTGHIDNQPQHF. The DNA for the CDR3 is TGTGCCAGCAGCCAAGATTCTGGGACAGGGCATATCGACAATCAGCCCCAGCATTTT.

The chain employs TRBV7-9 and TRBJ1-6; D gene unclear. Germline V gives CDR1 SEHNR, CDR2 FQNEAQ (reference sequence). The CDR3 has 13 residues. Deletions cut 1 base from V and 9 bases from J, with 7 bases between. The CDR3: CASSLEVSSPLHF. The CDR3 nucleotides are TGTGCCAGCAGCTTAGAAGTGAGTTCACCCCTCCACTTT.

The chain is built from TRBV5-1 and TRBJ1-2; TRBD1 is a possible D gene (6 bases). Germline V CDR1 and CDR2: SGHRS, YFSETQ. This CDR3 spans 16 amino acids. Trimming stripped 4 bases from V and 7 bases from J, with 23 bases between. This chain's CDR3 is CASSGDILINPGGYTF. As DNA, the CDR3 is TGCGCCAGCAGCGGGGACATACTCATCAATCCGGGTGGCTACACCTTC.

In regard to this clone: At the DNA level, this CDR3 is encoded by other sequences in the same sample as well. DNA for the CDR3: TGTGCCAGCAGTCGGGACAGGGGGCAAGAGACCCAGTACTTC. It yields the protein CASSRDRGQETQYF. The V call is TRBV6-1, the J call TRBJ2-5, with 11 bases that match TRBD1. V lost 5 bases to trimming and J lost 2 bases; unmatched junction nucleotides: 1. This CDR3 comprises 14 residues. Germline lookup yields CDR1 MNHNS and CDR2 SASEGT.

The V gene is TRBV19, the J gene TRBJ2-1, with TRBD1 matching 9 bases. V gave up 7 bases and J gave up 3 bases; unmatched junction bases: 10. The CDR3 is made up of 16 amino acids. Germline V CDR1 and CDR2: LNHDA, SQIVND (reference sequence). The DNA for the CDR3 is TGTGCCAGTAAGGACCACAGGGGGCAGGGCTACAATGAGCAGTTCTTC. This translates into CASKDHRGQGYNEQFF.